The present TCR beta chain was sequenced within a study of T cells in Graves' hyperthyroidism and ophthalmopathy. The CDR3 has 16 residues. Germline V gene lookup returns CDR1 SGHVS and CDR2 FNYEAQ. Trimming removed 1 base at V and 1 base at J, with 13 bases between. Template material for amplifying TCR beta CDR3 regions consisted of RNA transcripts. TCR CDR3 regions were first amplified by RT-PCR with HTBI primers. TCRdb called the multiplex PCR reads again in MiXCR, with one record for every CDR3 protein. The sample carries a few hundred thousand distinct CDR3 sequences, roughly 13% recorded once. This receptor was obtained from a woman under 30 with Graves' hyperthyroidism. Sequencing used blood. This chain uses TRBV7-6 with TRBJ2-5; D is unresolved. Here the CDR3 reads CASSLGASSPQETQYF. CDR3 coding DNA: TGTGCCAGCAGCTTAGGGGCTAGTTCGCCCCAAGAGACCCAGTACTTC.